This T cell receptor (beta chain) was captured by sequencing in a study of blood T cells in healthy people across ages. It was with a sample-barcoded 5' primer and a J-beta primer mix that a second PCR of about 6 to 11 cycles was run. One entry per CDR3 protein results from TCRdb running MiXCR on the 5' RACE reads. The sample shows approximately 2,000,000 distinct CDR3 sequences, 35% to 50% of them seen only once. V lost 5 bases and J lost 8, with 9 bases in between. Germline V gene lookup returns CDR1 SQVTM and CDR2 ANQGSEA. This CDR3 has 11 amino acids. The sequenced sample was blood. The source is a human donor in good health. The chain couples TRBV29-1 to TRBJ1-4; D unclear. In nucleotides, the CDR3 is TGCAGCGTTATTCTGTGGGAAAAACTGTTTTTT. Its protein product is CSVILWEKLFF.